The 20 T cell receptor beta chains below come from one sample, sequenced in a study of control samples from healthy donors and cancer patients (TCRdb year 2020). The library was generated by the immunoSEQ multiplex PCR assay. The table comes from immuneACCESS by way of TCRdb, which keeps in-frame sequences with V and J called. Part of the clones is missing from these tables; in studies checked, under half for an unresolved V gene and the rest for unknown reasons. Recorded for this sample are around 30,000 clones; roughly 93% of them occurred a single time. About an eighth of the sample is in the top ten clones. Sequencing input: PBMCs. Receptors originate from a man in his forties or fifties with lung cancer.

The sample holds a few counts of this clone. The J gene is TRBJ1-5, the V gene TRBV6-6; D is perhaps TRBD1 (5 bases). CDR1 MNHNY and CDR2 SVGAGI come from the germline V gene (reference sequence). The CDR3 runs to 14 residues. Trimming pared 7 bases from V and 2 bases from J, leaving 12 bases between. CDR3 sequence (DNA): TGTGCCAGCACCACCCGGGGCGGCAATCAGCCCCAGCATTTT. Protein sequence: CASTTRGGNQPQHF.

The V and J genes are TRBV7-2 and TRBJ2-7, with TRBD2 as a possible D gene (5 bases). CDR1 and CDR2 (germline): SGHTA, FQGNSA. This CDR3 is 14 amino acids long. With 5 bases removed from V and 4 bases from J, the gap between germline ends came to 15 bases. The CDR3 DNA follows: TGTGCCAGCAGCCAAGATCCGGGGTTTTACGAGCAGTACTTC. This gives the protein CASSQDPGFYEQYF.

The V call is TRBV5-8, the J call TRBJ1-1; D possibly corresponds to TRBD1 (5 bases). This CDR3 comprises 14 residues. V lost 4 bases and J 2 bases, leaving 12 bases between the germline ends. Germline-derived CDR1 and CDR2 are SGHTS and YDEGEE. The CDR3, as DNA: TGTGCCAGCAGCGTCGGGGCGACTAACACTGAAGCTTTCTTT. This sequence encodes CASSVGATNTEAFF.

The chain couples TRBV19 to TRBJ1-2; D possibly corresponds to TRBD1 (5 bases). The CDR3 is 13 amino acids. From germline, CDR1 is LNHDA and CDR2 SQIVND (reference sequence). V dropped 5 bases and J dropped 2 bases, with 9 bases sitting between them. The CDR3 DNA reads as TGTGCCAGTAGTCAAACAGGCAACTATGGCTACACCTTC. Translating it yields CASSQTGNYGYTF.

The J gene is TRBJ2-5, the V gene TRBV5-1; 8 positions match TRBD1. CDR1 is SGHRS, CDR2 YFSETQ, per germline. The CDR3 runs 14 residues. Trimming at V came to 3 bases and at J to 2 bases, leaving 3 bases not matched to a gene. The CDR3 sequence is CASSSGQGQETQYF. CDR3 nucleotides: TGCGCCAGCAGCTCAGGACAGGGACAAGAGACCCAGTACTTC.

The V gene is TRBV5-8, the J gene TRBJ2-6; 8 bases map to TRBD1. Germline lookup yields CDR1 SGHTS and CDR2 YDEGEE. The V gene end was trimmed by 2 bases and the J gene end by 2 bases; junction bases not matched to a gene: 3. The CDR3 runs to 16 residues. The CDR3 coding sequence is TGTGCCAGCAGCTTATACAGGGGGGCTGGGGCCAACGTCCTGACTTTC. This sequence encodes CASSLYRGAGANVLTF.

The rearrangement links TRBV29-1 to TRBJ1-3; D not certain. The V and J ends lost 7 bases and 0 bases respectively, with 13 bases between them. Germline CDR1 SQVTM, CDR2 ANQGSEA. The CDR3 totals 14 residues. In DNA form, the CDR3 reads TGCAGCGCTGCGGACCAAAGCTCTGGAAACACCATATATTTT. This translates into CSAADQSSGNTIYF.

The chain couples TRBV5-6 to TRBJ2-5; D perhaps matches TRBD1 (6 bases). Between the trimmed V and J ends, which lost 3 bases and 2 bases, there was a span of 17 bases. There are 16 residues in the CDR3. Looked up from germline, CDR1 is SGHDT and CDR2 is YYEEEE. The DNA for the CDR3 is TGTGCCAGCAGCTCTCCGGGACAAGTTCTACAAGAGACCCAGTACTTC. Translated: CASSSPGQVLQETQYF.

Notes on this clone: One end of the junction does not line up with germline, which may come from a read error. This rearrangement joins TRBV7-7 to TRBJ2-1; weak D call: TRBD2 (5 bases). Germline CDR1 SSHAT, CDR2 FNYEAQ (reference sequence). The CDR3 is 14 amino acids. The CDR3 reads CASSLDLTLNEQFF. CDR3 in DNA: TGTGCTAGCAGCTTGGACTTGACGCTCAATGAGCAGTTCTTC.

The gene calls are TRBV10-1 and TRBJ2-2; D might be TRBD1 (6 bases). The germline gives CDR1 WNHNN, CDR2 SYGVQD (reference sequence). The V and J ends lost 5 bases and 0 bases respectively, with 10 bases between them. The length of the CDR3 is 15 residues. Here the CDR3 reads CASSPTGTNTGELFF. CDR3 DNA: TGCGCCAGCAGTCCCACAGGGACGAACACCGGGGAGCTGTTTTTT.

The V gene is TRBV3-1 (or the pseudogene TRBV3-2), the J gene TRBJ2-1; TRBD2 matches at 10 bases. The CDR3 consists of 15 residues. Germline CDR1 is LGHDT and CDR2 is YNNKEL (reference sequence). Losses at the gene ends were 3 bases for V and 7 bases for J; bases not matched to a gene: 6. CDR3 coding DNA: TGTGCCAGCAGCCAGACTAGCGGGCCTCAAAATGAGCAGTTCTTC. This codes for CASSQTSGPQNEQFF.

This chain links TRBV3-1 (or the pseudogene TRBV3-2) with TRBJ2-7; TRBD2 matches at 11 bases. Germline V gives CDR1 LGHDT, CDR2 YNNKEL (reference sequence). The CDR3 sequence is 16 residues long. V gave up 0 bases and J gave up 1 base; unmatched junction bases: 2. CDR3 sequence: CASSQEGTSGSYEQYF. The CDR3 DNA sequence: TGTGCCAGCAGCCAAGAAGGGACTAGCGGATCCTACGAGCAGTACTTC.

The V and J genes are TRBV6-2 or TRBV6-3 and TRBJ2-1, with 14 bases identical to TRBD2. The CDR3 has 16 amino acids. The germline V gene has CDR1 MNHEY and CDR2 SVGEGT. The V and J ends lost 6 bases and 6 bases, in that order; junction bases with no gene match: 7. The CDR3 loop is CASSRGGTSGSNEQFF. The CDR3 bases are TGTGCCAGCAGCCGCGGAGGGACTAGCGGGAGCAATGAGCAGTTCTTC.

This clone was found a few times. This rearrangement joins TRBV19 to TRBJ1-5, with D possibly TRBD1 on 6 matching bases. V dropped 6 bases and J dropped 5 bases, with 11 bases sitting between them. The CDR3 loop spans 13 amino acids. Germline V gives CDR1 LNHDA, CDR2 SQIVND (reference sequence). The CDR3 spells CASSGGWDQPQHF. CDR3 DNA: TGTGCCAGTAGCGGGGGCTGGGATCAGCCCCAGCATTTT.

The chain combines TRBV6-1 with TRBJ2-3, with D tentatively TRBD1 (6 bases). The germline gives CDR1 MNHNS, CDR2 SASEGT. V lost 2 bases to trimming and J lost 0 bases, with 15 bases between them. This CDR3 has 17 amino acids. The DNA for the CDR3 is TGTGCCAGCAGTGAACGACGGAACAGGGTCAGCACAGATACGCAGTATTTT. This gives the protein CASSERRNRVSTDTQYF.

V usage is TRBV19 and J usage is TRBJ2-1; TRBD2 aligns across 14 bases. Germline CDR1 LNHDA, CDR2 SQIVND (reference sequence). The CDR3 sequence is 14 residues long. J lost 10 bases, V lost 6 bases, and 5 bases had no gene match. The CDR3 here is CASRGLAGGGEQFF. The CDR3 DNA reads TGTGCCAGTAGAGGACTAGCGGGGGGTGGCGAGCAGTTCTTC.

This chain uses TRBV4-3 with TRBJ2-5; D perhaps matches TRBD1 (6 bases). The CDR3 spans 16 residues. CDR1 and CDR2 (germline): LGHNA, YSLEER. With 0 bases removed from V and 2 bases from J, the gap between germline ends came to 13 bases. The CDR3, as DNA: TGCGCCAGCAGCCAAGATGAAGGACAGAAACAAGAGACCCAGTACTTC. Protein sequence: CASSQDEGQKQETQYF.

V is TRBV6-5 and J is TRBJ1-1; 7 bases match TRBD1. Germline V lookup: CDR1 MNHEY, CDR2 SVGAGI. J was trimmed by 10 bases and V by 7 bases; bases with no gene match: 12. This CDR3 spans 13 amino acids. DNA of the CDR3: TGTGCCAGCACCCAAAGGGGGCAGGGGGGAGCTTTCTTT. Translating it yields CASTQRGQGGAFF.

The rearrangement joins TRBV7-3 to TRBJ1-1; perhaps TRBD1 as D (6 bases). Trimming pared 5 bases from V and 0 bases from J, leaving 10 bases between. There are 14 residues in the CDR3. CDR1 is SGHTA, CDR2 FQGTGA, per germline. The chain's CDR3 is CASSLQGMNTEAFF. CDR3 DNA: TGTGCCAGCAGCCTACAGGGCATGAACACTGAAGCTTTCTTT.

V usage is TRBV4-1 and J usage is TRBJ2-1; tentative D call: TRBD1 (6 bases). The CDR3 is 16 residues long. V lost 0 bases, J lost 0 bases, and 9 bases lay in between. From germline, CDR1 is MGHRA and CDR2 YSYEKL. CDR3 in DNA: TGCGCCAGCAGCCAAGATTTGACAGGCTCCTACAATGAGCAGTTCTTC. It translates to CASSQDLTGSYNEQFF.